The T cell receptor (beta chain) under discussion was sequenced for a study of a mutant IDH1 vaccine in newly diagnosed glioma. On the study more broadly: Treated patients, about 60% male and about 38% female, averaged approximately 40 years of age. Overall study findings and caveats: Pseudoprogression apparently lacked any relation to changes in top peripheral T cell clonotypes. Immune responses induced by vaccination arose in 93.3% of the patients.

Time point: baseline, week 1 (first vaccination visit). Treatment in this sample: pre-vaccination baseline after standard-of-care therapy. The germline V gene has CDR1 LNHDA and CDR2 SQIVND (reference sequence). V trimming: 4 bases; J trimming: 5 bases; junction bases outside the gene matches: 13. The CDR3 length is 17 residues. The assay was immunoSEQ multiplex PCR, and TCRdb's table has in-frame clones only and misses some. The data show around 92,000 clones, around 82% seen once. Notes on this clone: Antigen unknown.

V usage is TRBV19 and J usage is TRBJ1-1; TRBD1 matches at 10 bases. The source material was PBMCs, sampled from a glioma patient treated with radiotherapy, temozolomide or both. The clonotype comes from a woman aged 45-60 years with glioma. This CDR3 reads CASSRQTQGQGNTEAFF. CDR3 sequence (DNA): TGTGCCAGTAGTAGACAAACCCAGGGACAGGGGAATACTGAAGCTTTCTTT.